This TCR beta chain was documented in a study of graft-versus-host responses after intestinal transplantation. In the study overall: Multivisceral, liver-intestinal, or isolated intestinal transplants were received by the recipients.

Profiling relied on immunoSEQ multiplex PCR, and the TCRdb table lists in-frame clones only, not all of them. The data show more than 65,000 clones, 84% seen once. CDR1 GTSNPN and CDR2 SVGIG come from the germline V gene (reference sequence). V was clipped by 8 bases and J by 0 bases, with 11 bases between them. The CDR3 length is 13 residues. Overall study results and limits: The study found high graft-versus-host to host-versus-graft clonal ratios in allografts of patients with graft-donor T cell macrochimerism.

A word on this clone: Its antigen is not identified.

The chain has TRBV30 and TRBJ1-5, with D maybe TRBD1 (5 bases). Sequences were derived from unstimulated CD4+ T cells sorted from spleen or lymph node cells, sampled before transplant. This TCR came from a human donor who was the organ donor for an intestinal transplant. CDR3 sequence (DNA): TGTGCCGGTGGGCAGGGTAGCAATCAGCCCCAGCATTTT. As protein: CAGGQGSNQPQHF.